What follows is one T cell receptor (beta chain) and its context. CDR3 size: 13 residues. Germline CDR1 and CDR2: SQVTM and ANQGSEA. The V and J ends lost 4 bases and 3 bases respectively, with 11 bases between them. This sample is drawn from a study of T cell responses to AZD1222 COVID-19 vaccine. The data were produced by immunoSEQ multiplex PCR, yet TCRdb's version contains in-frame clones alone and is incomplete. Found here are around 54,000 clones, 65% to 90% of them singletons; the top ten hold less than 8.5%. The sequences come from peripheral blood, collected 28 days after the second AZD1222 dose. The V call is TRBV29-1, the J call TRBJ2-3; D is perhaps TRBD1 or TRBD2 (5 bases each). This receptor was obtained from an adult who received the AZD1222 COVID-19 vaccine. CDR3 DNA: TGCAGCGTTGCCATGGGGGTAACAGATACGCAGTATTTT. It encodes CSVAMGVTDTQYF.